The table lists the clone carrying this T cell receptor beta chain with a few counts. The sample is drawn from a study of T-cell reconstitution after alpha-beta-depleted transplantation in children. Unique molecular identifiers were incorporated when the TCRbeta library was constructed. TCRdb itself ran the PCR reads through MiXCR, one entry per CDR3 protein. The repertoire holds approximately 270,000 distinct CDR3 sequences, with about 24% as singletons. CDR1 is MGHRA and CDR2 is YSYEKL in the germline V gene. CDR3 length: 19 amino acids. V shed 0 bases and J shed 0 bases, with 18 bases lying between them.

V and J are TRBV4-1 and TRBJ2-4; the D is unclear. Sequenced here: PBMCs, mostly from graft donor cells, sampled 360 days after TCRalphabeta/CD19-depleted stem cell transplant. The clonotype was recovered from a female patient aged 2-10 years who had a stem cell transplant for congenital amegakaryocytic thrombocytopenia, so the T cells may come from the graft donor. CDR3 nucleotides: TGCGCCAGCAGCCAAGATCCCCTGTCATTTCCCTTAGCCAAAAACATTCAGTACTTC. It codes for CASSQDPLSFPLAKNIQYF.